The 12 T cell receptor beta chains given below trace back to one sample, sequenced in a study of T cell clonality in common variable immunodeficiency. Produced via immunoSEQ multiplex PCR; TCRdb's table is partial and in-frame only. This sample carries about 52,000 clones, none of them present only once. The sequenced sample consisted of peripheral blood mononuclear cells. The receptors were gathered from a person aged 18 to 70 in good health.

This clone showed up many times. The read gets to within 3 residues of the CDR3 end, and the germline J gene fills in the rest. This chain links TRBV5-1 with TRBJ1-2; no firm D call. The germline CDR1 and CDR2 sequences are SGHRS and YFSETQ. The CDR3 contains 14 residues. V gave up 4 bases and J gave up 6 bases, with 16 bases separating them. The DNA read from the CDR3 is TGCGCCAGCAGCCCCGGTCCGACCCGGGATGGC. Translating it yields CASSPGPTRDG. The whole CDR3 is CASSPGPTRDGYTF.

This clone occurred many times. With the read ending 3 residues before the CDR3 end, the germline J gene is used to fill in that end. The genes are TRBV29-1 and TRBJ1-6, with D possibly TRBD1 on 6 matching bases. V was cut by 5 bases and J by 3 bases, with 8 bases left in between. The CDR3 has 13 amino acids. The germline V gene encodes CDR1 SQVTM and CDR2 ANQGSEA. The CDR3 sequence is CSVLTGYNSPLHF. The part of the CDR3 DNA that was read is TGCAGCGTTCTGACAGGCTATAATTCACCC.

This clone was detected ten times or more. The CDR3 end falls 3 residues outside the read, so it is completed with the germline J gene. The rearrangement joins TRBV30 to TRBJ2-7; weak D call: TRBD1 (6 bases). Germline CDR1 and CDR2: GTSNPN and SVGIG (reference sequence). This CDR3 spans 13 amino acids. V lost 0 bases and J 3 bases, leaving 9 bases between the germline ends. The CDR3 spells CAWSVAQGYEQYF. CDR3 DNA, as far as it was read: TGTGCCTGGAGTGTAGCACAGGGCTACGAG.

This clone was recorded many times. The read terminates 3 residues before the CDR3 end, so the remaining end is supplied by the germline J gene. The chain is built from TRBV20-1 and TRBJ1-4; D remains unclear. Germline CDR1 DFQATT, CDR2 SNEGSKA (reference sequence). V was shortened by 2 bases and J by 4 bases, with 5 bases between the two germline ends. This CDR3 contains 12 residues. The CDR3 sequence: CSARKGNEKLFF. The covered CDR3 bases are TGCAGTGCTAGAAAGGGTAATGAAAAA.

The sample holds many counts of this clone. Read coverage stops 3 residues before the CDR3 terminus; the germline J gene supplies the remainder. V gene TRBV12-3 or TRBV12-4 combines with J gene TRBJ2-7, with D perhaps matching TRBD1 (5 bases). The V end lost 3 bases, the J end lost 2 bases, and 11 bases lay between the germline ends. This CDR3 comprises 14 residues. The CDR3 protein is CASSFQGLTYEQYF. CDR3 bases read: TGTGCCAGCAGTTTCCAGGGTTTAACCTACGAG.

The table lists this clone with many counts. The CDR3 is cut off 3 residues early in the read; its end comes from the germline J gene. The genes are TRBV7-2 and TRBJ2-7, with 8 bases lining up with TRBD1. Germline CDR1 SGHTA, CDR2 FQGNSA. J lost 3 bases, V lost 2 bases, and 6 bases had no gene match. The CDR3 spans 15 residues. The sequenced CDR3 bases are TGTGCCAGCAGCTTAAGACAGGGGCAAGTCTACGAG. Translation: CASSLRQGQVYE. The complete CDR3 reads CASSLRQGQVYEQYF.

This clone occurred many times. The junction does not match germline at one end; this may be a read error. The DNA ends 3 residues before the CDR3 does, and the rest of the CDR3 is filled in from the germline J gene. The chain recombines TRBV4-2 with TRBJ2-2, with 10 positions matching TRBD1. Germline V gene data show CDR1 as LGHNA and CDR2 as YNFKEQ. The CDR3 has 15 residues. The part of the CDR3 DNA that was read is TGCGCCAGCAGCCGAGGGACAGGGGCCACCGGGGAG. This gives the protein CASSRGTGATGE. The whole CDR3 sequence reads CASSRGTGATGELFF.

The table lists this clone with many counts. Read data end 3 residues before the CDR3 end; the end is taken from the germline J gene. The chain is built from TRBV7-9 and TRBJ1-5, with 8 bases matching TRBD1. The CDR3 covers 14 residues. The germline CDR1 and CDR2 sequences are SEHNR and FQNEAQ (reference sequence). With 5 bases clipped from V and 5 bases from J, the junction kept 5 bases outside the gene matches. The covered CDR3 bases are TGTGCCAGCAGCCCCGACAGGGGTTATCAGCCC. This sequence encodes CASSPDRGYQP. The full CDR3 sequence reads CASSPDRGYQPQHF.

Notes on this clone: Read coverage stops 3 residues before the CDR3 terminus; the germline J gene supplies the remainder. The genes are TRBV19 and TRBJ1-1, with 7 bases fitting TRBD1. Germline V lookup: CDR1 LNHDA, CDR2 SQIVND (reference sequence). The CDR3 covers 13 residues. The junction had 6 bases not matched to a gene; V was cut back by 7 bases and J by 4 bases. The CDR3 DNA, read in part, is TGTGCCAGTACCTCCGGGACAGTCACTGAA. As protein: CASTSGTVTE. The whole CDR3 protein reads CASTSGTVTEAFF.

Ten or more counts support this clone. The read ends 3 residues shy of where the CDR3 ends; the end is completed using the germline J gene. This chain links TRBV20-1 with TRBJ2-5; 9 bases are a match to TRBD1. Germline CDR1 DFQATT, CDR2 SNEGSKA (reference sequence). The CDR3 is 12 residues long. Trimming at V came to 8 bases and at J to 5 bases, leaving 6 bases not matched to a gene. The part of the CDR3 DNA that was read is TGCAGTCCCGGGACAGGGAGGGAGACC. It encodes CSPGTGRET. The whole CDR3 region reads CSPGTGRETQYF.

About this clone: A clone one base away is much larger, so this may be a read error. The DNA read from the CDR3 is TGCAGTGCAGAGACAGGGGGCTCCTACGAG. Its translation is CSAETGGSYE. Given in full, the CDR3 is CSAETGGSYEQYF. The chain combines TRBV20-1 with TRBJ2-7, with 9 bases matching TRBD1. The sequence runs out 3 residues before the end of the CDR3; the remainder is reconstructed from the germline J gene. V trimming: 6 bases; J trimming: 0 bases; junction bases outside the gene matches: 3. Germline V gene lookup returns CDR1 DFQATT and CDR2 SNEGSKA (reference sequence). The CDR3 has 13 residues.

As regards this clone: The CDR3 end is not reached by the read, which stops 3 residues before it; the germline J gene fills it in. The V gene is TRBV6-2 or TRBV6-3, the J gene TRBJ2-1, with TRBD2 matching over 13 bases. The trim removed 7 bases at V and 7 bases at J, leaving 7 bases unmatched. The CDR3 is 15 amino acids. Looked up from germline, CDR1 is MNHEY and CDR2 is SVGEGT. The CDR3 DNA, read in part, is TGTGCCAGCACCGAACGGACTAGCGGGGGAAATGAG. The encoded protein is CASTERTSGGNE. The whole CDR3 is CASTERTSGGNEQFF.